The rows below give T cell receptor beta chains drawn from one sample of a study of T cells in Graves' hyperthyroidism and ophthalmopathy. TCRdb passed the multiplex PCR reads through MiXCR, listing each CDR3 protein once. The sample has just over 550,000 distinct CDR3 sequences, 40% to 55% seen once. Material for sequencing was peripheral blood or thyroid tissue (not recorded which). The receptors shown here come from a woman aged 18-29 years with Graves' hyperthyroidism. Each CDR3 is given with its conserved first and last residue. The D gene is left open where the match is weak. Where a row states a size, it is once, few, many or the class of an expanded clone; other rows omit it.

clone_size: NA
v_call: TRBV6-1
j_call: TRBJ1-3
d_call: NA
cdr3_nt: TGTGCCAGCAGAGAGGATGGCTACACCATATATTTT
cdr3_aa: CASREDGYTIYF

clone_size: NA
v_call: TRBV7-2
j_call: TRBJ2-7
d_call: NA
cdr3_nt: TGTGCCAGCAGCTTAGGTCGGGTCAAGTTGGAGCAGTACTTC
cdr3_aa: CASSLGRVKLEQYF

clone_size: NA
v_call: TRBV2
j_call: TRBJ1-2
d_call: NA
cdr3_nt: TGTGCCAGCAGCCCTGGACGGGAATATGGCTACACCTTC
cdr3_aa: CASSPGREYGYTF

clone_size: NA
v_call: TRBV7-8
j_call: TRBJ2-7
d_call: NA
cdr3_nt: TGTGCCATCCGCCTTTCCGAGCAGTACTTC
cdr3_aa: CAIRLSEQYF

clone_size: NA
v_call: TRBV10-3
j_call: TRBJ2-7
d_call: TRBD2
cdr3_nt: TGTGCCATCACCGAAGGGACTAGCGGCTCCTACGAGCAGTACTTC
cdr3_aa: CAITEGTSGSYEQYF

clone_size: NA
v_call: TRBV7-9
j_call: TRBJ1-5
d_call: NA
cdr3_nt: TGTGCCAGCAGACGGGTGGAGGGGAGCCTCAATCAGCCCCAGCATTTT
cdr3_aa: CASRRVEGSLNQPQHF

clone_size: many
v_call: TRBV7-9
j_call: TRBJ1-5
d_call: NA
cdr3_nt: TGTGCCAGCAGCCACGGACAGACGGGCAATCAGCCCCAGCATTTT
cdr3_aa: CASSHGQTGNQPQHF

clone_size: NA
v_call: TRBV20-1
j_call: TRBJ2-7
d_call: NA
cdr3_nt: TGCAGTGCTTTACGGTTCTCCTACGAGCAGTACTTC
cdr3_aa: CSALRFSYEQYF

clone_size: many
v_call: TRBV7-7
j_call: TRBJ1-3
d_call: NA
cdr3_nt: TGTGCCCGCCGACACGACTCTGGAAACACCATATATTTT
cdr3_aa: CARRHDSGNTIYF

clone_size: once
v_call: TRBV12-3/TRBV12-4
j_call: TRBJ1-5
d_call: NA
cdr3_nt: TGTGCCAGCAGTTTAGCGGGGGTCTTGCAGCCCCAGCATTTT
cdr3_aa: CASSLAGVLQPQHF

clone_size: NA
v_call: TRBV2
j_call: TRBJ2-1
d_call: NA
cdr3_nt: TGTGCCAGCAGTGAAATTGAGGGGTATGAGCAGTTCTTC
cdr3_aa: CASSEIEGYEQFF

clone_size: NA
v_call: TRBV19
j_call: TRBJ2-7
d_call: TRBD2
cdr3_nt: TGTGCCAGTACCGTGGGGGCTAGCGGGCCTCCCTACGAGCAGTACTTC
cdr3_aa: CASTVGASGPPYEQYF

clone_size: few
v_call: TRBV6-5
j_call: TRBJ1-5
d_call: NA
cdr3_nt: TGTGCCAGCAGTCCCCCCGTAGGCAGACGGCCTCAGCCCCAGCATTTT
cdr3_aa: CASSPPVGRRPQPQHF

clone_size: NA
v_call: TRBV2
j_call: TRBJ2-1
d_call: TRBD2
cdr3_nt: TGTGCCAGTAGCGGGAGAGAGAACAATGAGCAGTTCTTC
cdr3_aa: CASSGRENNEQFF

clone_size: many
v_call: TRBV2
j_call: TRBJ1-1
d_call: NA
cdr3_nt: TGTGCCAGCAGGGAAGGGTTGAGTCGCACTGAAGCTTTCTTT
cdr3_aa: CASREGLSRTEAFF

clone_size: few
v_call: TRBV20-1
j_call: TRBJ1-4
d_call: TRBD1
cdr3_nt: TGCAGTGCTAGAAGTGGGACAGCAACTAATGAAAAACTGTTTTTT
cdr3_aa: CSARSGTATNEKLFF

clone_size: few
v_call: TRBV13
j_call: TRBJ2-7
d_call: NA
cdr3_nt: TGTGCCAGCAGCCCCGGGGACAATCTCTGGGAGCAGTACTTC
cdr3_aa: CASSPGDNLWEQYF

clone_size: NA
v_call: TRBV25-1
j_call: TRBJ1-2
d_call: TRBD1
cdr3_nt: TGTGCCAGCAGTTTTGGCAGGGGGGGATATGGCTACACCTTC
cdr3_aa: CASSFGRGGYGYTF

clone_size: NA
v_call: TRBV7-4
j_call: TRBJ1-5
d_call: NA
cdr3_nt: TGTGCCAGCAGCCTGGGACGCCTAGTAGGAAATCCCCAGCATTTT
cdr3_aa: CASSLGRLVGNPQHF

clone_size: many
v_call: TRBV29-1
j_call: TRBJ1-2
d_call: TRBD1
cdr3_nt: TGCAGCGGACAGGGGGTCGCCTATGGCTACACCTTC
cdr3_aa: CSGQGVAYGYTF